What follows are 15 T cell receptor beta chains derived from one specimen sequenced in a study of blood T cell repertoires in COVID-19. Only in-frame clones appear in the TCRdb table, and some are missing; sequencing was by immunoSEQ multiplex PCR. The sample holds about 160,000 clones; 70% to 85% are singletons and the top ten take about 1.2%. Input material: peripheral blood. Receptors originate from a man in his 60s who had recovered from COVID-19.

The table lists this clone with a count of one. V is TRBV6-4 and J is TRBJ2-2, with 9 bases fitting TRBD1. Germline values: CDR1 MRHNA, CDR2 SNTAGT. Germline trimming cut 5 bases from V and 6 bases from J; bases unmatched to any gene: 10. CDR3 length equals 16 residues. The CDR3 loop is CASSPLPGQGSGELFF. In DNA, the CDR3 is TGTGCCAGCAGTCCACTCCCGGGACAGGGATCCGGGGAGCTGTTTTTT.

The chain combines TRBV6-5 with TRBJ1-4; 9 bases agree with TRBD1. J lost 8 bases, V lost 5 bases, and 9 bases had no gene match. Germline CDR1 and CDR2: MNHEY and SVGAGI. The CDR3 has 15 residues. CDR3 loop: CASSQGQGRPEKLFF. The DNA of the CDR3 is TGTGCCAGCAGTCAGGGACAGGGTCGTCCAGAAAAACTGTTTTTT.

V gene TRBV18 combines with J gene TRBJ2-1; TRBD2 matches at 10 bases. CDR1 KGHSH and CDR2 LQKENI come from the germline V gene. J gave up 7 bases and V 6 bases, and 12 bases lay outside the gene matches. The CDR3 runs 16 residues. The CDR3 region has the DNA TGTGCCAGCTCCCGGGGGACAGCGGGGGGGCAGAATGAGCAGTTCTTC. As protein: CASSRGTAGGQNEQFF.

A single count supports this clone. The chain uses TRBV12-3 or TRBV12-4 and TRBJ2-3; 8 bases are shared with TRBD2. The CDR3 is 11 residues long. Unmatched junction bases numbered 7, after V lost 6 bases and J lost 14 bases. As DNA, the CDR3 is TGTGCCAGCAGCAAGCGGGGGCCTCTGTATTTT. As protein: CASSKRGPLYF.

The rearrangement uses TRBV5-5 and TRBJ2-5; a possible D gene is TRBD1 (6 bases). Germline V gene lookup returns CDR1 SGHKS and CDR2 YYEKEE (reference sequence). This CDR3 contains 15 residues. The V end lost 2 bases, the J end lost 5 bases, and 16 bases lay between the germline ends. The CDR3 DNA follows: TGTGCCAGCAGCTTCTTCCAGGGGCGAGGGGAGACCCAGTACTTC. This gives the protein CASSFFQGRGETQYF.

V usage is TRBV6-5 and J usage is TRBJ1-2, with 7 bases identical to TRBD1. Looked up from germline, CDR1 is MNHEY and CDR2 is SVGAGI. This CDR3 is 15 amino acids long. V shed 3 bases, J shed 5 bases, and the junction held 9 bases outside the gene matches. DNA of the CDR3: TGTGCCAGCAGTTATCACAGGGGATTGGGATATGGCTACACCTTC. Encoded protein: CASSYHRGLGYGYTF.

The chain is built from TRBV5-1 and TRBJ2-1; 9 bases are shared with TRBD2. Germline CDR1 SGHRS, CDR2 YFSETQ. Germline trimming cut 0 bases from V and 8 bases from J; bases unmatched to any gene: 12. The CDR3 sequence is 17 residues long. The CDR3 DNA reads TGCGCCAGCAGCTTGGATTTCACCGGCGGGGGGGCCGATGAGCAGTTCTTC. The encoded protein is CASSLDFTGGGADEQFF.

The chain employs TRBV14 and TRBJ1-2, with 7 bases that match TRBD1. This CDR3 comprises 14 residues. Germline trimming cut 4 bases from V and 0 bases from J; bases unmatched to any gene: 2. Germline V gene lookup returns CDR1 SGHDN and CDR2 FVKESK. The chain's CDR3 is CASSRDRTNYGYTF. CDR3 DNA sequence: TGTGCCAGCAGCCGGGACAGAACTAACTATGGCTACACCTTC. Complete variable domain (other parts from reference TRBV14 and TRBJ1-2): EAGVTQFPSHSVIEKGQTVTLRCDPISGHDNLYWYRRVMGKEIKFLLHFVKESKQDESGMPNNRFLAERTGGTYSTLKVQPAELEDSGVYFCASSRDRTNYGYTFGSGTRLTVV.

The V and J genes are TRBV5-6 and TRBJ1-2, with a weak D call TRBD1 (6 bases). V dropped 2 bases and J dropped 6 bases, with 17 bases sitting between them. CDR1 is SGHDT, CDR2 YYEEEE, per germline. The CDR3 is 15 amino acids. CDR3 residues: CASSFGGQIANGYTF. Here the CDR3 DNA reads TGTGCCAGCAGCTTCGGGGGGCAAATTGCAAATGGCTACACCTTC.

The rearrangement joins TRBV12-3 or TRBV12-4 to TRBJ2-3, with TRBD2 identical over 7 bases. The J segment lost 4 bases and the V segment lost 5 bases, leaving 0 bases of the junction unmatched. This CDR3 spans 12 amino acids. CDR3 sequence reads: CASSGLADTQYF. In DNA, the CDR3 is TGTGCCAGCAGTGGACTAGCAGATACGCAGTATTTT.

This clone has more than one count but fewer than ten. The V call is TRBV12-3 or TRBV12-4, the J call TRBJ1-5, with a tentative D call TRBD1 (5 bases). Trimming took off 6 bases at V and 8 bases at J, with 14 bases between the two ends. CDR3 size: 13 residues. The CDR3 sequence is CASRPGWEEPQHF. CDR3 DNA sequence: TGTGCCAGCAGGCCAGGGTGGGAGGAGCCCCAGCATTTT.

This chain uses TRBV20-1 with TRBJ1-6; maybe TRBD1 (5 bases). Germline assignment: CDR1 DFQATT and CDR2 SNEGSKA (reference sequence). The CDR3 is 13 residues long. Trimming removed 3 bases from V and 8 bases from J, with 11 bases in between. The CDR3 sequence is CSASETGDSPLHF. As DNA, the CDR3 is TGCAGTGCTAGTGAGACGGGGGATTCACCCCTCCACTTT.

The chain combines TRBV19 with TRBJ1-2, with D perhaps TRBD1 (5 bases). CDR3 size: 16 residues. Germline V gene data show CDR1 as LNHDA and CDR2 as SQIVND (reference sequence). The V end lost 5 bases, the J end lost 4 bases, and 20 bases lay between the germline ends. CDR3 loop: CASSLDSVKRPYGYTF. CDR3 DNA sequence: TGTGCCAGTAGTCTTGACAGTGTTAAACGCCCCTATGGCTACACCTTC.

V is TRBV7-2 and J is TRBJ2-7, with a weak D call TRBD2 (5 bases). Trimming left V 4 bases short and J 3 bases short, with 16 bases between. Germline loops: CDR1 SGHTA, CDR2 FQGNSA. The length of the CDR3 is 15 residues. CDR3 bases: TGTGCCAGCAGCTCACTGAGCCGCGGGTTCTACGAGCAGTACTTC. Its protein product is CASSSLSRGFYEQYF.

The chain joins TRBV9 to TRBJ1-2; 7 bases agree with TRBD1. Trimming removed 0 bases from V and 3 bases from J; junction bases left unmatched: 2. CDR1 and CDR2 from the germline V gene are SGDLS and YYNGEE. This CDR3 comprises 14 residues. As DNA, the CDR3 is TGTGCCAGCAGCGTAGAGACAGGGTACTATGGCTACACCTTC. It specifies CASSVETGYYGYTF.